The 13 T cell receptor beta chains presented below share a single source sample, sequenced in a study of cytomegalovirus exposure and HLA in healthy donors. Vbeta (60) and Jbeta (13) primers were used in the PCR. The repertoire was sequenced with immunoSEQ multiplex PCR; TCRdb's copy has only in-frame clones and lacks some. The repertoire holds tens of thousands of clones, with about 73% as singletons. The sequencing sample was made of PBMCs. These receptors were taken from a woman in her 30s in good health and CMV-seronegative.

This sequence joins TRBV6-5 and TRBJ1-2; D remains ambiguous. The germline gives CDR1 MNHEY, CDR2 SVGAGI. V shed 0 bases and J shed 2 bases, with 7 bases lying between them. The CDR3 runs 14 residues. The DNA for the CDR3 is TGTGCCAGCAGTTACTCAGGAGGCAACTATGGCTACACCTTC. Translating gives CASSYSGGNYGYTF.

The chain recombines TRBV27 with TRBJ1-2, with D unresolved. There are 12 residues in the CDR3. The germline CDR1 and CDR2 sequences are MNHEY and SMNVEV (reference sequence). Trimming took 5 bases from V and 7 from J, leaving 11 bases between them. The CDR3 bases are TGTGCCAGCAGTACCCAGTTATTTGGCTACACCTTC. Translation: CASSTQLFGYTF.

This chain links TRBV6-5 with TRBJ2-3; 10 bases line up with TRBD2. The CDR3 runs 14 residues. V shed 6 bases and J 1 base; nucleotides not matched to a gene: 1. The germline V gene encodes CDR1 MNHEY and CDR2 SVGAGI. This CDR3 reads CASSLAGGTDTQYF. CDR3 DNA: TGTGCCAGCAGCCTAGCGGGGGGCACAGATACGCAGTATTTT.

V usage is TRBV6-5 and J usage is TRBJ2-3; 9 positions match TRBD1. The CDR3 is made up of 13 amino acids. CDR1 and CDR2 (germline): MNHEY, SVGAGI. V shed 7 bases and J 6 bases; nucleotides not matched to a gene: 5. The CDR3 spells CASKGQGLDTQYF. The CDR3, as DNA: TGTGCCAGCAAGGGACAGGGTCTCGATACGCAGTATTTT.

The V gene is TRBV6-1, the J gene TRBJ1-2; weak D call: TRBD1 (6 bases). The CDR3 is 14 amino acids. CDR1 and CDR2 (germline): MNHNS, SASEGT. The ends were cut back, 7 bases at V and 0 bases at J, with 12 bases in the middle. The CDR3 loop is CASIYRDTNYGYTF. The CDR3 DNA follows: TGTGCCAGCATCTACCGGGACACTAACTATGGCTACACCTTC.

This sequence joins TRBV7-3 and TRBJ2-7, with D maybe TRBD1 (6 bases). The CDR3 totals 14 residues. Trimming removed 1 base from V and 4 bases from J, with 11 bases in between. Per germline, CDR1 SGHTA and CDR2 FQGTGA. CDR3 loop: CASSLSPQGYEQYF. CDR3 nucleotide sequence: TGTGCCAGCAGCTTAAGCCCTCAGGGGTACGAGCAGTACTTC.

This clone was counted once. The V and J genes are TRBV30 and TRBJ2-7; the match to TRBD1 covers 10 bases. Per germline, CDR1 GTSNPN and CDR2 SVGIG (reference sequence). The V segment lost 3 bases and the J segment 3 bases; nucleotides outside the gene matches: 8. This CDR3 has 15 amino acids. The CDR3 protein is CAWSGLGTGDYEQYF. The CDR3 region has the DNA TGTGCCTGGAGCGGTTTAGGGACAGGGGACTACGAGCAGTACTTC.

V usage is TRBV28 and J usage is TRBJ1-1; D unclear. The CDR3 extends over 15 amino acids. CDR1 is MDHEN, CDR2 SYDVKM, per germline. V was shortened by 3 bases and J by 5 bases, with 16 bases between the two germline ends. This chain's CDR3 is CASSFSLRRGTEAFF. The CDR3 DNA reads as TGTGCCAGCAGTTTCAGCTTGAGGCGTGGGACTGAAGCTTTCTTT.

In this sample, this clone turned up a few times. The chain links TRBV4-1 to TRBJ2-7; D remains ambiguous. The CDR3 has 16 residues. The germline V gene encodes CDR1 MGHRA and CDR2 YSYEKL. The germline V and J ends were trimmed by 0 bases and 0 bases, with 12 bases remaining between them. CDR3 loop: CASSQEVSRSSYEQYF. For the CDR3, the DNA is TGCGCCAGCAGCCAAGAAGTGAGTAGGAGCTCCTACGAGCAGTACTTC.

For the CDR3, the DNA is TGTGCCAGTAGTATTAACTTCGAGACCCAGTACTTC. Translating gives CASSINFETQYF. V usage is TRBV19 and J usage is TRBJ2-5, with unresolved D. This CDR3 comprises 12 residues. Germline assignment: CDR1 LNHDA and CDR2 SQIVND (reference sequence). V was clipped by 3 bases and J by 5 bases, with 7 bases between them.

This clone was seen only once. The gene calls are TRBV7-6 and TRBJ2-1; TRBD2 matches 9 bases. CDR1 SGHVS and CDR2 FNYEAQ come from the germline V gene. The CDR3 is made up of 15 amino acids. V lost 5 bases and J lost 9; bases outside the gene matches: 11. CDR3 nucleotides: TGTGCCAGCAGCCCCGAGAGTAGCGGGGGACGTGAGCAGTTCTTC. Translated, it gives CASSPESSGGREQFF.

This chain uses TRBV7-8 with TRBJ1-1; unclear D gene. V was cut by 2 bases and J by 8 bases, with 12 bases left in between. The CDR3 length is 13 residues. CDR1 is SGHVS and CDR2 is FQNEAQ in the germline V gene. The CDR3 here is CASSLLEGWEAFF. The CDR3 coding sequence is TGTGCCAGCAGCTTATTGGAGGGCTGGGAAGCTTTCTTT.

This chain uses TRBV28 with TRBJ1-1; D is perhaps TRBD1 (6 bases). Per the germline V gene, CDR1 is MDHEN and CDR2 is SYDVKM. The CDR3 is 15 residues long. Deletions cut 6 bases from V and 4 bases from J, with 18 bases between. For the CDR3, the DNA is TGTGCCAGCAGCCCGACGAGCGGGGGCTCCACTGAAGCTTTCTTT. Its translation: CASSPTSGGSTEAFF.